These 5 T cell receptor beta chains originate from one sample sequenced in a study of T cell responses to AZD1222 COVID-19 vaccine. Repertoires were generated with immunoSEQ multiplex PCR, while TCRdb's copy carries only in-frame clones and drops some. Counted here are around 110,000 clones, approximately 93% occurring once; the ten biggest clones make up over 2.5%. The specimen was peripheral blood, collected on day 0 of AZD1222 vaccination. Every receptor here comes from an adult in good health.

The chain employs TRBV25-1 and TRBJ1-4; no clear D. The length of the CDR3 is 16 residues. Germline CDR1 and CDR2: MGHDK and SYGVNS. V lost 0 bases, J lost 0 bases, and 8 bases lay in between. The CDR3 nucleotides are TGTGCCAGCAGTGAATATTCGGGGACAACTAATGAAAAACTGTTTTTT. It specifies CASSEYSGTTNEKLFF.

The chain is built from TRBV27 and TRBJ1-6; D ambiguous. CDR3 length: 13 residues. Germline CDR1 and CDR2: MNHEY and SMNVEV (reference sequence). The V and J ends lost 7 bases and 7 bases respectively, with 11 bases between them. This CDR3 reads CASTDGLNSPLHF. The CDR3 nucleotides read TGTGCCAGCACGGACGGCTTGAATTCACCCCTCCACTTT.

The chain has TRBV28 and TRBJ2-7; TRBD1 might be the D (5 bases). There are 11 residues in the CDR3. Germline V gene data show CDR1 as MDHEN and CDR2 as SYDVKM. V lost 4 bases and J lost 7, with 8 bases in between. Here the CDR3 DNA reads TGTGCCAGCAGTTCCGACAGAGAGCAGTACTTC. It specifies CASSSDREQYF. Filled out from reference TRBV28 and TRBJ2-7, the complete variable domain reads DVKVTQSSRYLVKRTGEKVFLECVQDMDHENMFWYRQDPGLGLRLIYFSYDVKMKEKGDIPEGYSVSREKKERFSLILESASTNQTSMYLCASSSDREQYFGPGTRLTVT.

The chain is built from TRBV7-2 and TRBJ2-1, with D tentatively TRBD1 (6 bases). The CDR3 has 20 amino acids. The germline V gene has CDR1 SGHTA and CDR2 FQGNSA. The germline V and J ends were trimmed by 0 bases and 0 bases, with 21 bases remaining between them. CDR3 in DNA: TGTGCCAGCAGCTTAGCCCAGACAGGCCTTGGCGGTTACTCCTACAATGAGCAGTTCTTC. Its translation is CASSLAQTGLGGYSYNEQFF.

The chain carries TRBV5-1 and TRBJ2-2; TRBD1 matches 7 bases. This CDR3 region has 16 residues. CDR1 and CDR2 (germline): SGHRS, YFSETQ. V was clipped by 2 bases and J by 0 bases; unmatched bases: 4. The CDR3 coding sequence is TGCGCCAGCAGCTTCTTGACAGGGTCGAACACCGGGGAGCTGTTTTTT. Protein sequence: CASSFLTGSNTGELFF.